A selection of T cell receptor beta chains follows, all from one sample in a study of T cells after yellow fever vaccination. MiXCR was run by TCRdb on the 5' RACE reads, yielding one entry per CDR3 protein. Seen here are 250,000 or so distinct CDR3 sequences, less than 7.5% observed once, and the top ten hold more than 1%. The sample here was CD4+ T cells sorted from PBMCs, taken on the day of the yellow fever booster vaccination. Every receptor here comes from a man aged 25 to 40 who received the YFV17D yellow fever vaccine. The CDR3 runs from the conserved cysteine through the conserved F or W. The D gene is left open where the match is weak. Some rows have no size entry. The others give once, few or many, or a class for an expanded clone.

TRBJ2-1 | . | . | TRBV3-1 | CASGHEQFF | TGTGCCAGCGGGCATGAGCAGTTCTTC
TRBJ2-5 | . | . | TRBV5-1 | CASSPLPGTQETQYF | TGCGCCAGCAGCCCCCTCCCGGGAACTCAAGAGACCCAGTACTTC
TRBJ2-5 | few | TRBD2 | TRBV10-3 | CAISEYSGRLQETQYF | TGTGCCATCAGTGAGTACAGCGGGAGGCTCCAAGAGACCCAGTACTTC
TRBJ1-2 | many | . | TRBV28 | CASSPTGFPIYGYTF | TGTGCCAGCAGTCCAACAGGGTTTCCCATCTATGGCTACACCTTC
TRBJ2-1 | few | TRBD2 | TRBV12-3/TRBV12-4 | CASSPVAGAFNEQFF | TGTGCCAGCAGTCCCGTAGCGGGAGCCTTCAATGAGCAGTTCTTC
TRBJ1-5 | many | TRBD1 | TRBV28 | CASSRQGSRNQPQHF | TGTGCCAGCAGCCGACAGGGTAGTCGCAATCAGCCCCAGCATTTT
TRBJ2-1 | many | TRBD1 | TRBV7-8 | CASSLDRGVGNEQFF | TGTGCCAGCAGCCTCGACAGGGGCGTTGGCAATGAGCAGTTCTTC
TRBJ2-5 | many | . | TRBV5-1 | CASSLRSQETQYF | TGCGCCAGCAGCTTGCGGTCCCAAGAGACCCAGTACTTC
TRBJ2-5 | few | TRBD1 | TRBV4-3 | CASSQMGTGQETQYF | TGCGCCAGCAGCCAAATGGGGACAGGTCAAGAGACCCAGTACTTC
TRBJ2-3 | . | . | TRBV9 | CASTPDRPGTDTQYF | TGTGCCAGCACCCCAGACCGGCCTGGCACAGATACGCAGTATTTT
TRBJ2-3 | few | . | TRBV6-1 | CASSEASLGVVQYF | TGTGCCAGCAGTGAAGCGTCACTAGGGGTTGTGCAGTATTTT
TRBJ1-1 | . | TRBD1 | TRBV18 | CASSPRTGLNTEAFF | TGTGCCAGCTCACCAAGGACAGGGCTGAACACTGAAGCTTTCTTT
TRBJ2-7 | . | TRBD2 | TRBV11-2 | CASSLGTSGRDEQYF | TGTGCCAGCAGCTTGGGGACTAGCGGGAGGGACGAGCAGTACTTC
TRBJ2-2 | many | . | TRBV7-2 | CASSLDLARTGELFF | TGTGCCAGCAGCTTAGATCTAGCGAGGACCGGGGAGCTGTTTTTT
TRBJ2-1 | many | . | TRBV28 | CASSYLIVASYNEQFF | TGTGCCAGCAGCTACTTAATCGTCGCCTCCTACAATGAGCAGTTCTTC
TRBJ2-3 | . | . | TRBV19 | CASGEGTTSTDTQYF | TGTGCCAGCGGGGAAGGGACAACTAGCACAGATACGCAGTATTTT
TRBJ2-4 | few | . | TRBV11-1 | CASSLVRARIHDAKNIQYF | TGTGCCAGCAGCTTAGTAAGGGCCCGGATCCACGACGCCAAAAACATTCAGTACTTC
TRBJ2-1 | few | . | TRBV7-3 | CASSLQGIYNEQFF | TGTGCCAGCAGCTTACAGGGGATCTACAATGAGCAGTTCTTC
TRBJ2-3 | few | . | TRBV9 | CASSGSGITDTQYF | TGTGCCAGCAGCGGTAGCGGTATCACAGATACGCAGTATTTT
TRBJ2-1 | many | TRBD2 | TRBV29-1 | CSGSAGTWDEQFF | TGCAGCGGGTCAGCGGGGACGTGGGATGAGCAGTTCTTC
TRBJ1-1 | many | TRBD1 | TRBV5-1 | CASSLRQGPAEAFF | TGCGCCAGCAGCCTTCGACAGGGTCCCGCTGAAGCTTTCTTT
TRBJ2-3 | many | . | TRBV29-1 | CSYSLVRSTDTQYF | TGCAGCTATTCTCTAGTCCGGAGCACAGATACGCAGTATTTT
TRBJ2-3 | many | . | TRBV20-1 | CSARGQGIDTQYF | TGCAGTGCTAGAGGCCAGGGAATAGATACGCAGTATTTT